The source of this T cell receptor (beta chain) is a study of graft-versus-host responses after intestinal transplantation. Study-wide background: Recipients got multivisceral, liver-intestinal, or isolated intestinal transplants. Every one of the recipients received anti-thymocyte globulin induction and afterwards took tacrolimus and steroids for three to four years. Study-wide findings and caveats: Graft-donor T cell macrochimerism coincided with high graft-versus-host to host-versus-graft clonal ratios in allografts. GvH clones turned up in recipient marrow; some had shown up first in ileum or blood.

The table came from immunoSEQ multiplex PCR; TCRdb's copy has only in-frame clones and leaves some out. This table has 90,000 to 120,000 clones, 80% to 90% appearing once. Regarding this clone: Its antigen is not identified.

The source is a human donor who was the organ donor for an intestinal transplant. The sequenced sample was unstimulated CD4+ T cells sorted from spleen or lymph node cells, obtained before transplant.

CDR3 in DNA: TGCGCCAGCAGCTTGGCCAAGGGGTATGAGCAGTTCTTC. Amino acid sequence: CASSLAKGYEQFF. The chain has TRBV5-1 and TRBJ2-1; D is possibly TRBD1 (5 bases). V lost 0 bases and J lost 8, with 9 bases in between. The germline V gene encodes CDR1 SGHRS and CDR2 YFSETQ. This CDR3 contains 13 residues.